This is a list of T cell receptor beta chains from one sample in a study of T-cell reconstitution after alpha-beta-depleted transplantation in children. TCRdb called the PCR reads again in MiXCR, with one record for every CDR3 protein. Among around 600,000 distinct CDR3 sequences listed, approximately 16% were seen once. The sample consisted of PBMCs from the stem cell graft donor, taken from the stem cell graft. The receptors derive from a human donor who donated a stem cell graft to a child with acute myeloid leukemia. The CDR3 runs from the conserved cysteine through the conserved F or W. A D gene is named only where the DNA matches it firmly. Part of the rows lack a size; the others show once, few, many or a class for expanded clones.

d_call	clone_size	j_call	v_call	cdr3_aa	cdr3_nt
TRBD2	many	TRBJ2-7	TRBV2	CASEGLAAVSYEQYF	TGTGCCAGCGAGGGACTAGCGGCGGTCTCCTACGAGCAGTACTTC
NA	few	TRBJ1-4	TRBV28	CASSAVGSLEKLFF	TGTGCCAGCAGCGCCGTTGGGAGTCTTGAAAAACTGTTTTTT
NA	NA	TRBJ2-1	TRBV28	CASSPTGWGDNEQFF	TGTGCCAGCAGTCCAACAGGGTGGGGGGACAATGAGCAGTTCTTC
NA	many	TRBJ1-4	TRBV20-1	CSAQQGSTQAEKLFF	TGCAGTGCGCAACAGGGCAGCACGCAGGCTGAGAAACTGTTTTTT
NA	many	TRBJ2-2	TRBV27	CASTSSTGTGELFF	TGTGCCAGCACCTCTTCGACAGGTACCGGGGAGCTGTTTTTT
NA	many	TRBJ1-1	TRBV20-1	CSAVRAGMNTEAFF	TGCAGTGCCGTACGGGCAGGAATGAACACTGAAGCTTTCTTT
TRBD1	many	TRBJ1-2	TRBV4-3	CASSQDLVRGFNGYTF	TGCGCCAGCAGCCAAGATCTGGTCAGGGGGTTTAATGGCTACACCTTC
NA	many	TRBJ1-1	TRBV6-5	CASSYRQASEAFF	TGTGCCAGCAGTTACAGGCAGGCTTCTGAAGCTTTCTTT
TRBD2	many	TRBJ2-1	TRBV20-1	CSATPGLAFSYNEQFF	TGCAGTGCTACGCCGGGACTAGCGTTCTCCTACAATGAGCAGTTCTTC
NA	NA	TRBJ1-4	TRBV7-9	CASRTSGLGEKLFF	TGTGCCAGCAGGACCTCAGGGCTAGGGGAAAAACTGTTTTTT
TRBD1	once	TRBJ2-5	TRBV3-1	CASSPQTGDQYF	TGTGCCAGCAGCCCGCAAACAGGGGACCAGTACTTC
NA	NA	TRBJ2-4	TRBV7-9	CASSLGGPAKNIQYF	TGTGCCAGCAGCCTCGGGGGACCAGCCAAAAACATTCAGTACTTC
TRBD1	NA	TRBJ2-3	TRBV29-1	CSDRTGGYTDTQYF	TGCAGCGACCGGACAGGGGGCTACACAGATACGCAGTATTTT
NA	many	TRBJ2-5	TRBV20-1	CSALRGQETQYF	TGCAGTGCCTTAAGGGGGCAAGAGACCCAGTACTTC
TRBD1	NA	TRBJ1-1	TRBV4-2	CASSQDPGTGHVNTEAFF	TGTGCCAGCAGCCAAGATCCCGGGACAGGGCACGTGAACACTGAAGCTTTCTTT
TRBD1	many	TRBJ2-1	TRBV12-3/TRBV12-4	CASTEEDRAVRNEQFF	TGTGCCAGCACCGAAGAGGACAGGGCGGTAAGGAATGAGCAGTTCTTC
NA	NA	TRBJ2-7	TRBV7-9	CASSQRGGNYEQYF	TGTGCCAGCAGTCAAAGGGGGGGAAACTACGAGCAGTACTTC
TRBD1	NA	TRBJ2-5	TRBV24-1	CATSETGTGVRQETQYF	TGTGCCACCAGTGAAACCGGGACAGGGGTCCGCCAAGAGACCCAGTACTTC
NA	NA	TRBJ2-5	TRBV3-1	CASSQDFGKWETQYF	TGTGCCAGCAGCCAAGATTTCGGAAAGTGGGAGACCCAGTACTTC
NA	many	TRBJ1-5	TRBV20-1	CSAREGLSNQPQHF	TGCAGTGCTAGGGAGGGCCTTAGCAATCAGCCCCAGCATTTT
NA	NA	TRBJ1-2	TRBV9	CASSAGGDYGYTF	TGTGCCAGCAGCGCGGGGGGGGACTATGGCTACACCTTC
NA	few	TRBJ2-5	TRBV4-1	CASSQGQAFAETQYF	TGCGCCAGCAGCCAAGGACAGGCATTTGCGGAGACCCAGTACTTC
NA	many	TRBJ2-3	TRBV20-1	CSARDVSTDTQYF	TGCAGTGCTAGAGATGTCAGCACAGATACGCAGTATTTT
NA	few	TRBJ1-3	TRBV5-5	CASVGGGSGNTIYF	TGTGCCAGTGTTGGTGGTGGCTCTGGAAACACCATATATTTT
NA	NA	TRBJ2-3	TRBV9	CASSPWDQVTDTQYF	TGTGCCAGCAGCCCCTGGGACCAGGTGACAGATACGCAGTATTTT
NA	few	TRBJ2-1	TRBV13	CASTRYGEQFF	TGTGCCAGCACCCGCTACGGTGAGCAGTTCTTC
NA	NA	TRBJ1-6	TRBV7-2	CASSSDSGNNSPLHF	TGTGCCAGCAGCTCAGACAGTGGGAATAATTCACCCCTCCACTTT
NA	NA	TRBJ1-2	TRBV7-9	CASSVGASGYGYTF	TGTGCCAGCAGCGTGGGGGCCTCGGGTTATGGCTACACCTTC
NA	many	TRBJ1-1	TRBV5-1	CASSRRQLMNTEAFF	TGCGCCAGCAGTCGAAGACAGCTAATGAACACTGAAGCTTTCTTT
NA	NA	TRBJ1-6	TRBV9	CASSGSSRRMGDSPLHF	TGTGCCAGCAGCGGTAGCTCAAGGAGAATGGGCGATTCACCCCTCCACTTT
NA	many	TRBJ1-1	TRBV29-1	CSVEGLRGTEAFF	TGCAGCGTTGAGGGATTACGGGGCACTGAAGCTTTCTTT
NA	many	TRBJ2-1	TRBV29-1	CSVAVLGEQFF	TGCAGCGTCGCCGTCCTCGGTGAGCAGTTCTTC
NA	few	TRBJ1-4	TRBV20-1	CSASNGLDEKLFF	TGCAGTGCTAGTAACGGGTTAGATGAAAAACTGTTTTTT
TRBD2	many	TRBJ2-3	TRBV7-2	CASHRGGAGTDTQYF	TGTGCCAGTCACCGCGGGGGGGCCGGCACAGATACGCAGTATTTT
TRBD2	few	TRBJ2-2	TRBV12-3/TRBV12-4	CASTPRQWSGGGSGELFF	TGTGCCAGCACCCCTCGACAATGGAGCGGGGGTGGATCCGGGGAGCTGTTTTTT
NA	many	TRBJ2-2	TRBV6-5	CASSYLTGTGELFF	TGTGCCAGCAGTTACCTAACAGGGACCGGGGAGCTGTTTTTT
NA	NA	TRBJ2-3	TRBV30	CAWTGGGYTQYF	TGTGCCTGGACGGGCGGGGGCTATACGCAGTATTTT
NA	many	TRBJ2-3	TRBV20-1	CSASTAPSTDTQYF	TGCAGTGCCTCGACAGCTCCTAGCACAGATACGCAGTATTTT
TRBD1	few	TRBJ1-2	TRBV5-1	CASSRTGQANYGYTF	TGCGCCAGCAGCAGGACGGGACAGGCTAACTATGGCTACACCTTC
NA	NA	TRBJ1-6	TRBV7-8	CASSSLPIHRDNSPLHF	TGTGCCAGCAGCTCGCTACCGATTCACAGGGATAATTCACCCCTCCACTTT
NA	many	TRBJ2-7	TRBV7-2	CASSLAGGQYEQYF	TGTGCCAGCAGCCTCGCCGGGGGGCAGTACGAGCAGTACTTC
NA	NA	TRBJ1-4	TRBV15	CATSRDAKLFF	TGTGCCACCAGCAGAGATGCAAAACTGTTTTTT
NA	many	TRBJ2-5	TRBV20-1	CSASVGRLSQETQYF	TGCAGTGCTAGTGTGGGCCGCCTCTCGCAAGAGACCCAGTACTTC
TRBD1	many	TRBJ2-1	TRBV20-1	CSARQGSEQFF	TGCAGTGCCAGACAGGGGTCTGAGCAGTTCTTC
NA	few	TRBJ2-1	TRBV24-1	CATSDLGDPGLNEQFF	TGTGCCACCAGTGATCTCGGGGACCCCGGCTTGAATGAGCAGTTCTTC
TRBD1	many	TRBJ1-5	TRBV4-3	CASSQDLGTGDQPQHF	TGCGCCAGCAGCCAAGATCTGGGGACAGGGGACCAGCCCCAGCATTTT
TRBD2	many	TRBJ2-5	TRBV5-5	CASSAGRWQETQYF	TGTGCCAGCAGCGCCGGGAGGTGGCAAGAGACCCAGTACTTC
TRBD2	NA	TRBJ2-3	TRBV10-3	CAIRRGGREDTQYF	TGTGCCATCAGACGGGGGGGCCGGGAAGATACGCAGTATTTT
TRBD2	few	TRBJ2-3	TRBV7-9	CASSGTSSLADTQYF	TGTGCCAGCAGCGGGACTAGCTCTTTGGCAGATACGCAGTATTTT
NA	few	TRBJ1-1	TRBV5-1	CASSLNAQNTEAFF	TGCGCCAGCAGCTTGAACGCCCAGAACACTGAAGCTTTCTTT
TRBD2	few	TRBJ2-7	TRBV7-2	CASSLESGMEYEQYF	TGTGCCAGCAGCTTAGAGAGCGGGATGGAGTACGAGCAGTACTTC
NA	NA	TRBJ2-1	TRBV24-1	CATSDLRYGGAEQFF	TGTGCCACCAGTGATTTGCGCTACGGCGGTGCAGAGCAGTTCTTC
NA	many	TRBJ2-5	TRBV7-9	CASSLAAGIQETQYF	TGTGCCAGCAGCTTAGCGGCGGGGATACAAGAGACCCAGTACTTC